This TCR beta chain originates from a study of blood T cell repertoires in COVID-19. Background on the study: COVID-19 samples, acute and convalescent, were from the United States, Italy and Spain. Nucleic acid was either cDNA or gDNA, and it came from T cells, B-cell-depleted T cells, or PBMCs.

Study processing details: Reference gene primer amplification in the assay estimated nucleated cell counts. Assay used: immunoSEQ multiplex PCR; TCRdb lists only in-frame clones, some missing. D and trimming come from the DNA, and the V and J calls and clone size come from that table. The top ten clones hold roughly 3% of a sample with 250,000 or so clones, 70% to 90% of them seen once. The specimen was peripheral blood. The receptor was isolated from a man younger than 35 with active or convalescent COVID-19.

The CDR3 DNA sequence: TGTGCCAGCAGCTTAGCCCCGGGACAGTCCTACGAGCAGTACTTC. Protein: CASSLAPGQSYEQYF. The rearrangement links TRBV7-2 to TRBJ2-7; the match to TRBD1 covers 7 bases. Looked up from germline, CDR1 is SGHTA and CDR2 is FQGNSA. The CDR3 covers 15 residues. The junction had 3 bases not matched to a gene; V was cut back by 0 bases and J by 1 base. Supplemented by reference TRBV7-2 and TRBJ2-7, the full variable domain reads GAGVSQSPSNKVTEKGKDVELRCDPISGHTALYWYRQSLGQGLEFLIYFQGNSAPDKSGLPSDRFSAERTGGSVSTLTIQRTQQEDSAVYLCASSLAPGQSYEQYFGPGTRLTVT.